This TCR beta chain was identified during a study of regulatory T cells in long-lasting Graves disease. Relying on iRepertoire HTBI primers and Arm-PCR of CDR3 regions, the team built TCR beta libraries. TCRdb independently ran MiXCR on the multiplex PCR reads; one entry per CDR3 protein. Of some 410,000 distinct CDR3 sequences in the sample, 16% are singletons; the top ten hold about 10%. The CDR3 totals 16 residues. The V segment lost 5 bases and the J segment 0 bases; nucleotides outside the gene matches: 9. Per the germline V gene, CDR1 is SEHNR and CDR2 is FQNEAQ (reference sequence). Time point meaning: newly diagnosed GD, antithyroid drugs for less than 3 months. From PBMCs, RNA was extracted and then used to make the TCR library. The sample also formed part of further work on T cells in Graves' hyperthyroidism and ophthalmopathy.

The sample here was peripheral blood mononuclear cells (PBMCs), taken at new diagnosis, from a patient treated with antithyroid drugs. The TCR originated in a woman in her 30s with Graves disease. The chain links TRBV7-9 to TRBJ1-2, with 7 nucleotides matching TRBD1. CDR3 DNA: TGTGCCAGCAGCCAAAAGACAGGGCGGGCTAACTATGGCTACACCTTC. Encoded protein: CASSQKTGRANYGYTF.